This record looks at one TCR beta chain sequence and its context. Its specificity is unknown. This sample was taken from a study of T cell responses to AZD1222 COVID-19 vaccine. Overall study context: Second doses that came at about 4 or about 12 weeks were put together. Findings of the study overall: Researchers took repertoire samples only after the peak T cell response had come. Variant regions that are unmutated are reportedly the target of nearly half of spike-specific TCRs. The study identified only five to seven AZD1222 recipients as seropositive at baseline.

CDR1 WNHNN and CDR2 SYGVQD come from the germline V gene (reference sequence). This CDR3 has 13 amino acids. Trimming removed 0 bases from V and 6 bases from J, with 6 bases in between. Measured with immunoSEQ multiplex PCR; TCRdb has only the in-frame clones, and not every one. The data show 160,000 or so clones, 85% to 95% seen once. This receptor was taken from an adult in good health. The chain is built from TRBV10-1 and TRBJ2-1; D may be TRBD2 (6 bases). Sequenced here: peripheral blood, sampled on day 0 of AZD1222 vaccination. As DNA, the CDR3 is TGCGCCAGCAGTGAGTCGGGAGGCAATGAGCAGTTCTTC. This translates into CASSESGGNEQFF.